This TCR beta chain appears in the sequencing data of a study of PD-1 blockade in classical Hodgkin lymphoma (dated by TCRdb to 2018 to 2021). About the full investigation: Nivolumab dosing was 3 mg/kg intravenously every 2 weeks, continuing until either disease progression or unacceptable toxicity. The study used CyTOF and TCR beta sequencing to define a peripheral blood immune signature of response to PD-1 blockade in classical Hodgkin lymphoma.

In the paper's terms, the time point label means: cycle 4 day 1 (C4D1), after 6 weeks of nivolumab. Relapse after autologous stem cell transplantation had occurred in all trial patients, and cohorts A, B and C were distinguished by prior brentuximab vedotin exposure. The trial cohort comprised more than 55 patients with relapsed/refractory classical Hodgkin lymphoma whose best overall responses were complete response, partial response or progressive disease. Single-agent nivolumab was administered to trial patients in the multi-cohort phase II CheckMate 205 trial. An independent review committee assessed best overall response using the 2007 International Working Group response criteria. Trial PBMCs were collected immediately before nivolumab initiation (C1D1) and during therapy at cycle 2 day 1 and cycle 4 day 1. Peripheral blood was collected in 8 mL Vacutainer Cell Preparation Tubes, from which PBMCs were isolated by centrifugation and then cryopreserved.

What the study reported, not specific to this receptor: Trial patients with a complete response had baseline diversity similar to that of newly diagnosed patients, while partial responders and progressors had significantly lower diversity. The study was restricted to a single clinical trial cohort, and the causes of repertoire differences, possibly disease activity or prior therapy, were left undefined. A significant rise by C4D1 was seen in CD4+ but not CD8+ TCR diversity (p=0.0027 vs p=0.16), with the rise being most apparent in complete responders (p=0.02). Patients starting nivolumab less than 1 year after ASCT had lower diversity and were excluded from later analyses to avoid confounding by immune reconstitution. Baseline TCR diversity was reported to be lower in newly diagnosed patients than in healthy donors and to be lower still in relapsed/refractory patients.

Comments on this clone: Its antigen is unknown. Per-base qualities were not stored, and no clone one base away is much larger.

The Qiagen DNeasy kit was used to extract genomic DNA both from unsorted PBMCs and from the negatively selected CD4+ and CD8+ fractions. TCR beta CDR3 regions were subjected to amplification by immunoSEQ multiplex PCR with primers that anneal to V and J segments. Amplification bias was minimized using a synthetic immune receptor repertoire, and residual bias was removed computationally after sequencing. The paper's data handling went like this. Custom Python scripts were used to quantify repertoire diversity as the Shannon entropy index. The unsorted, CD4+ and CD8+ repertoires were each analyzed separately, with the exception of combined analyses, where CD4+ and CD8+ sequences were merged in silico. A clone counted as expanded when the clone's frequency after treatment rose at least 2-fold relative to C1D1, and clones undetected at baseline were given a pseudocount of 0.5. Clones with 0 or 1 copy at C1D1 were classified as singleton clones, and clones with 2 or more copies were classified as non-singleton clones. Clones expanded in unsorted samples were labelled as CD4+, CD8+ or unknown by matching protein sequences in sorted samples from the same patient. Wilcoxon tests on paired samples were used to test diversity changes from C1D1 to C4D1. The immuneACCESS repertoire file appears here via TCRdb, limited to in-frame rearrangements. These files lack a portion of the clones; in checked studies, under half of the deficit traces to unresolved V genes, and the cause of the others is not known. V and J calls and clone size are those listed in that table; D and trimming were worked out from the DNA. The sample profile shows about 96,000 clones; around 93% of them were found once. The ten biggest clones cover roughly 2% of the sample.

The CDR3 has 18 amino acids, counting the end cysteine and phenylalanine. This entry keeps only the CDR3 DNA: 54 bases, framed from base 1. The germline V gene encodes CDR1 MNHEY and CDR2 SMNVEV (reference sequence). V loses 9 bases, J loses 2 bases, and the germline ends lie 28 bases apart. Sample: peripheral blood mononuclear cells (PBMCs), taken before the fourth cycle of nivolumab. This receptor was taken from a human donor with classical Hodgkin lymphoma. This receptor chain uses TRBV27 and TRBJ2-5, and possibly TRBD1, on 6 matching bases. The bases read TGTGCCAGTAGACGCAGGACAGAGACGCGATCCTCACAAGAGACCCAGTACTTC. This sequence encodes CASRRRTETRSSQETQYF.